Listed below are T cell receptor beta chains from one sample, sequenced in a study of OX40 agonist ivuxolimab in advanced cancers. This table comes from immunoSEQ multiplex PCR, and its TCRdb copy is limited to in-frame clones, with some not included. In the table there are 100,000 or so clones, approximately 95% of which are singletons. The sample in question was CD4+ or CD8+ T cells sorted from blood, obtained in a trial of the OX40 agonist ivuxolimab. Receptor source: an adult with an advanced solid tumor such as melanoma, head and neck, liver or kidney cancer. Both conserved end residues are part of each CDR3. The order of the fields is V gene, clone size, J gene, D gene, CDR3 DNA, CDR3 protein. The D gene is left open where the match is weak. Clone size is not always given. Where it is, it says once, few, many or a class for expanded clones.

V: TRBV7-2; size: .; J: TRBJ1-3; D: TRBD1; DNA: TGTGCCAGCAGCGTACGACAGGGTAGCCTCTCTGGAAACACCATATATTTT; CDR3: CASSVRQGSLSGNTIYF
V: TRBV19; size: .; J: TRBJ2-3; D: .; DNA: TGTGCCAGTAGTATTTATGGTAGCTCTAGCACAGATACGCAGTATTTT; CDR3: CASSIYGSSSTDTQYF
V: TRBV30; size: .; J: TRBJ1-1; D: TRBD1; DNA: TGTGCCTGCAAGTTCAACAGGGGAAGCGCTGAAGCTTTCTTT; CDR3: CACKFNRGSAEAFF
V: TRBV11-2; size: .; J: TRBJ1-2; D: .; DNA: TGTGCCAGCACCCAGGGGACACTAGCTAACTATGGCTACACCTTC; CDR3: CASTQGTLANYGYTF
V: TRBV7-2; size: once; J: TRBJ2-3; D: TRBD2; DNA: TGTGCCAGCAGCTTAATGGGAGGGGATACGCAGTATTTT; CDR3: CASSLMGGDTQYF
V: TRBV6-1; size: .; J: TRBJ1-5; D: TRBD1; DNA: TGTGCCAGCAGTCAGGACAGGGTTAATCAGCCCCAGCATTTT; CDR3: CASSQDRVNQPQHF
V: TRBV5-5; size: .; J: TRBJ2-3; D: .; DNA: TGTGCCAGCACCCGGTGGGGCACAGATACGCAGTATTTT; CDR3: CASTRWGTDTQYF
V: TRBV5-4; size: .; J: TRBJ1-1; D: .; DNA: TGTGCCAGCAGCTTGGATGCCCAGACGAACACTGAAGCTTTCTTT; CDR3: CASSLDAQTNTEAFF
V: TRBV4-3; size: .; J: TRBJ1-5; D: TRBD1; DNA: TGCGCCAGCAGCCAGACAGGGGGGCCGCGGCCCCAGCATTTT; CDR3: CASSQTGGPRPQHF
V: TRBV7-9; size: .; J: TRBJ2-2; D: .; DNA: TGTGCCAGCAGTTTTGACGGGAACACCGAGGAGCTGTTTTTT; CDR3: CASSFDGNTEELFF
V: TRBV7-2; size: once; J: TRBJ1-1; D: .; DNA: TGTGCCAGCAGCAGGGATGGGGCGGCACAGGGTAAACAGTCGGCTTTCTTT; CDR3: CASSRDGAAQGKQSAFF
V: TRBV6-4; size: once; J: TRBJ1-3; D: .; DNA: TGTGCCAGCAGCGAGAGGGAGGGTACTGGAAACACCATATATTTT; CDR3: CASSEREGTGNTIYF
V: TRBV7-3; size: .; J: TRBJ1-2; D: TRBD1; DNA: TGTGCCAGCAGCCCCACCGGGACAGGGTTTTACACCTTC; CDR3: CASSPTGTGFYTF
V: TRBV25-1; size: .; J: TRBJ2-7; D: .; DNA: TGTGCCAGCAGTGACAGGTTAGCCGGCGAGCAGTACTTC; CDR3: CASSDRLAGEQYF
V: TRBV9; size: .; J: TRBJ1-2; D: .; DNA: TGTGCCAGCAGCGTAGATGGGCAGGGAAGGGGCTACACCTTC; CDR3: CASSVDGQGRGYTF
V: TRBV9; size: .; J: TRBJ1-4; D: .; DNA: TGTGCCAGCACAAGAGAGGGGGTTAGTAATGAAAAACTGTTTTTT; CDR3: CASTREGVSNEKLFF
V: TRBV2; size: few; J: TRBJ1-1; D: TRBD1; DNA: TGTGCCAGCAGGGACAGGTTAGAAGCTTTCTTT; CDR3: CASRDRLEAFF
V: TRBV30; size: once; J: TRBJ1-2; D: .; DNA: TGTGCCTGGAGTATTGCAGTGCGGGGCTACACCTTC; CDR3: CAWSIAVRGYTF
V: TRBV18; size: once; J: TRBJ2-7; D: .; DNA: TGTGCCAGCTCACCACGGACGGAGGCCTACGAGCAGTACTTC; CDR3: CASSPRTEAYEQYF
V: TRBV10-3; size: .; J: TRBJ2-2; D: TRBD2; DNA: TGTGCCATCAATGGGGGAGGGGCTTCGCGGGACGGGGAGCTGTTTTTT; CDR3: CAINGGGASRDGELFF
V: TRBV5-1; size: .; J: TRBJ1-1; D: .; DNA: TGCGCCAGCAGCGGAAGGACAGCAGAGAACACTGAAGCTTTCTTT; CDR3: CASSGRTAENTEAFF
V: TRBV2; size: .; J: TRBJ1-1; D: .; DNA: TGTGCCAGCAGGGTGGGGGTAGGCACTGAAGCTTTCTTT; CDR3: CASRVGVGTEAFF
V: TRBV27; size: .; J: TRBJ2-1; D: .; DNA: TGTGCCAGCAGTTTCCTCGGGAGTAGAAATGGGCAGTTCTTC; CDR3: CASSFLGSRNGQFF
V: TRBV5-1; size: .; J: TRBJ2-7; D: TRBD1; DNA: TGCGCCAGCAGCTTGGGAGCGGCGATTGACAGGGGAAGAACCTACGAGCAGTACTTC; CDR3: CASSLGAAIDRGRTYEQYF
V: TRBV10-1; size: once; J: TRBJ1-5; D: .; DNA: TGCGCCACCGACGACAGCTATAGCAATCAGCCCCAGCATTTT; CDR3: CATDDSYSNQPQHF
V: TRBV7-9; size: .; J: TRBJ1-6; D: .; DNA: TGTGCCAGCAGCTTGAACCCCGGGGCCTCAGCCCTCCACTTT; CDR3: CASSLNPGASALHF
V: TRBV7-2; size: once; J: TRBJ2-6; D: .; DNA: TGTGCCAGCAGCCCCGGGCTAGCGGGGGCCAACGTCCTGACTTTC; CDR3: CASSPGLAGANVLTF
V: TRBV10-3; size: .; J: TRBJ1-2; D: TRBD1; DNA: TGTGCCATCAGAGGACAGGGGGGTTATGGCTACACCTTC; CDR3: CAIRGQGGYGYTF
V: TRBV27; size: .; J: TRBJ2-3; D: TRBD1; DNA: TGTGCCAGCAGTTTAGGGCAGGGGGGCACAGATACGCAGTATTTT; CDR3: CASSLGQGGTDTQYF
V: TRBV7-8; size: .; J: TRBJ1-2; D: .; DNA: TGTGCCAGCAGCCCCCGGACAGCGAATGGCTACACCTTC; CDR3: CASSPRTANGYTF
V: TRBV27; size: once; J: TRBJ2-3; D: .; DNA: TGTGCCAGCAGTTTACTTGGGACATCTGGAGATACGCAGTATTTT; CDR3: CASSLLGTSGDTQYF
V: TRBV18; size: once; J: TRBJ1-2; D: .; DNA: TGTGCCAGCTCACCCTCGGGGGGTAACTATGGCTACACCTTC; CDR3: CASSPSGGNYGYTF
V: TRBV27; size: .; J: TRBJ1-1; D: .; DNA: TGTGCCAGCAGTTTAATCCCCATGTGGAGTTCCCTGAACACTGAAGCTTTCTTT; CDR3: CASSLIPMWSSLNTEAFF
V: TRBV28; size: .; J: TRBJ1-4; D: .; DNA: TGTGCCAGCAGTCCCCCGGCGAGGGGTGAAAAACTGTTTTTT; CDR3: CASSPPARGEKLFF
V: TRBV2; size: once; J: TRBJ2-7; D: .; DNA: TGTGCCAGCACCGAAGAGGTCACTTTCTACGAGCAGTACTTC; CDR3: CASTEEVTFYEQYF
V: TRBV7-3; size: once; J: TRBJ1-1; D: TRBD1; DNA: TGTGCCAGCAGCCCGGACAGGGACACTGAAGCTTTCTTT; CDR3: CASSPDRDTEAFF
V: TRBV25-1; size: .; J: TRBJ1-1; D: .; DNA: TGTGCCAGCAGTGATAGGCGAAACTTGAACACTGAAGCTTTCTTT; CDR3: CASSDRRNLNTEAFF
V: TRBV19; size: .; J: TRBJ2-4; D: TRBD2; DNA: TGTGCCAGTAGTATATGGGAGGGGTCGGACATTCAGTACTTC; CDR3: CASSIWEGSDIQYF
V: TRBV28; size: .; J: TRBJ1-5; D: .; DNA: TGTGCCAGCAGTCCCTCCCCGGGGAACAATCAGCCCCAGCATTTT; CDR3: CASSPSPGNNQPQHF
V: TRBV7-3; size: .; J: TRBJ1-3; D: .; DNA: TGTGCCAGCATGAGGGGACCCTCTGGAAACACCATATATTTT; CDR3: CASMRGPSGNTIYF
V: TRBV5-5; size: .; J: TRBJ2-1; D: TRBD2; DNA: TGTGCCAGCAGCCACATAGCGGGAGGGCCTTTGAATGAGCAGTTCTTC; CDR3: CASSHIAGGPLNEQFF
V: TRBV7-2; size: .; J: TRBJ1-2; D: .; DNA: TGTGCCAGCAGCTTAAGCCTCCTCTATGGCTACACCTTC; CDR3: CASSLSLLYGYTF
V: TRBV9; size: .; J: TRBJ2-7; D: .; DNA: TGTGCCAGTATGTTATTTGGCGAGTACTTC; CDR3: CASMLFGEYF
V: TRBV7-3; size: .; J: TRBJ1-3; D: .; DNA: TGTGCCAGCAGCCGAGGTTTACAGGCTGGAAACACCATATATTTT; CDR3: CASSRGLQAGNTIYF
V: TRBV2; size: .; J: TRBJ2-1; D: .; DNA: TGTGCCAGCAGTGAACCGGTCGTGATAGGGGGCGGGGGGCCCTACTCCTACAATGAGCAGTTCTTC; CDR3: CASSEPVVIGGGGPYSYNEQFF
V: TRBV5-1; size: .; J: TRBJ2-2; D: TRBD1; DNA: TGCGCCAGCAGCCCCACCCTAACAGGGGGATACACCGGGGAGCTGTTTTTT; CDR3: CASSPTLTGGYTGELFF
V: TRBV18; size: .; J: TRBJ1-1; D: .; DNA: TGTGCCAGCTCACCACTCGAGACGGTGAACACTGAAGCTTTCTTT; CDR3: CASSPLETVNTEAFF
V: TRBV7-9; size: .; J: TRBJ2-2; D: .; DNA: TGTGCCAGCAGCCCGCTTGAAGGGATAATAGCCGGGGAGCTGTTTTTT; CDR3: CASSPLEGIIAGELFF
V: TRBV6-1; size: .; J: TRBJ1-5; D: .; DNA: TGTGCCAGCAAAGGGTCAGGGCCCAATCAGCCCCAGCATTTT; CDR3: CASKGSGPNQPQHF
V: TRBV7-9; size: .; J: TRBJ2-3; D: .; DNA: TGTGCCAGCAGCTTATTATCGGCTCGCGGTAAGCCGCGGGATACGCAGTATTTT; CDR3: CASSLLSARGKPRDTQYF
V: TRBV2; size: .; J: TRBJ2-7; D: .; DNA: TGTGCCAGCAGTCTCTCCTACGAGCAGTACTTC; CDR3: CASSLSYEQYF
V: TRBV6-6; size: .; J: TRBJ1-2; D: .; DNA: TGTGCCAGCAGTTACGGCGAGTACTACACCTTC; CDR3: CASSYGEYYTF
V: TRBV6-1; size: .; J: TRBJ1-2; D: TRBD1; DNA: TGTGCCAGCAGTGAACGGCTGGGACAGGGGACAGCTGGCTACACCTTC; CDR3: CASSERLGQGTAGYTF
V: TRBV5-1; size: .; J: TRBJ1-5; D: .; DNA: TGCGCCAGCAGCTTGCTGGGTAACAATCAGCCCCAGCATTTT; CDR3: CASSLLGNNQPQHF
V: TRBV5-4; size: .; J: TRBJ2-1; D: .; DNA: TGTGCCTCTCATATCTATGGTGAGCAGTTCTTC; CDR3: CASHIYGEQFF
V: TRBV7-2; size: .; J: TRBJ1-5; D: TRBD1; DNA: TGTGCCAGCAGCCCACCTACTGGACAGGGGTCTCAGCCCCAGCATTTT; CDR3: CASSPPTGQGSQPQHF